Below, 28 T cell receptor beta chains from the same sample are listed, as sequenced in a study of T cell responses to AZD1222 COVID-19 vaccine. The table came from immunoSEQ multiplex PCR; TCRdb's copy has only in-frame clones and leaves some out. The table shows tens of thousands of clones, with about nine tenths occurring only once. Sequenced here: peripheral blood, sampled 28 days after the second AZD1222 dose. These receptors were taken from an adult who received the AZD1222 COVID-19 vaccine.

This chain links TRBV7-8 with TRBJ2-6; TRBD2 matches at 7 bases. Germline CDR1 reads SGHVS; CDR2 reads FQNEAQ. The J segment lost 2 bases and the V segment lost 5 bases, leaving 3 bases of the junction unmatched. This CDR3 contains 15 residues. CDR3 in amino acids: CASSPGTTGANVLTF. DNA of the CDR3: TGTGCCAGCAGCCCTGGGACTACTGGGGCCAACGTCCTGACTTTC.

CDR3 amino acids: CASSLMDRIYGYTF. The CDR3 coding sequence is TGTGCCAGCAGCTTAATGGATCGTATCTATGGCTACACCTTC. The V gene is TRBV7-3, the J gene TRBJ1-2; no reliable D call. The CDR3 is 14 residues long. V was pared by 1 base and J by 4 bases, with 10 bases between. In germline, CDR1 is SGHTA, CDR2 FQGTGA.

The rearrangement joins TRBV14 to TRBJ2-1; D gene ambiguous. Germline CDR1 is SGHDN and CDR2 is FVKESK. The length of the CDR3 is 14 residues. Deletions cut 2 bases from V and 9 bases from J, with 14 bases between. The CDR3 coding sequence is TGTGCCAGCAGCCAATTTACGGTCGCAGCTGAGCAGTTCTTC. This codes for CASSQFTVAAEQFF. Based on the CDR3 plus reference TRBV14 and TRBJ2-1, the full variable domain is EAGVTQFPSHSVIEKGQTVTLRCDPISGHDNLYWYRRVMGKEIKFLLHFVKESKQDESGMPNNRFLAERTGGTYSTLKVQPAELEDSGVYFCASSQFTVAAEQFFGPGTRLTVL.

The V and J genes are TRBV19 and TRBJ1-5; weak D call: TRBD1 (5 bases). This CDR3 is 14 amino acids long. The V gene's germline CDR1 is LNHDA and CDR2 SQIVND (reference sequence). Trimming pared 9 bases from V and 4 bases from J, leaving 16 bases between. The CDR3 sequence: CASLGGGWNQPQHF. The CDR3 coding sequence is TGTGCCAGCCTCGGGGGGGGGTGGAATCAGCCCCAGCATTTT.

The V and J genes are TRBV5-1 and TRBJ1-3; D not certain. Trimming pared 3 bases from V and 4 bases from J, leaving 8 bases between. CDR1 SGHRS and CDR2 YFSETQ come from the germline V gene. This CDR3 spans 13 amino acids. The CDR3 is CASSSTQGNTIYF. The CDR3 coding sequence is TGCGCCAGCAGCTCCACTCAAGGAAACACCATATATTTT.

The rearrangement uses TRBV27 and TRBJ1-1; tentatively, D is TRBD1 (5 bases). V lost 9 bases and J lost 5, with 19 bases in between. CDR3 length: 14 residues. Germline assignment: CDR1 MNHEY and CDR2 SMNVEV (reference sequence). Here the CDR3 DNA reads TGTGCCAGTCTACATCACGGGGGGGAAACTGAAGCTTTCTTT. The encoded protein is CASLHHGGETEAFF.

For this clone: An end of the junction does not agree with germline; a read error may underlie this. V usage is TRBV4-3 and J usage is TRBJ2-2, with D possibly called TRBD1 or TRBD2 (7 bases each). The germline CDR1 and CDR2 sequences are LGHNA and YSLEER. This CDR3 is 13 amino acids long. This CDR3 reads CASSQDRRGGLFF. For the CDR3, the DNA is TGCGCCAGCAGCCAAGATCGCAGGGGGGGGCTGTTTTTT.

V usage is TRBV9 and J usage is TRBJ2-1; maybe TRBD2 (6 bases). CDR1 and CDR2 from the germline V gene are SGDLS and YYNGEE. V was shortened by 4 bases and J by 0 bases, with 14 bases between the two germline ends. The CDR3 sequence is 16 residues long. CDR3 sequence: CASSPSGTPSYNEQFF. CDR3 nucleotide sequence: TGTGCCAGCAGCCCGTCCGGGACTCCCTCCTACAATGAGCAGTTCTTC.

Comments on this clone: Other DNA sequences from this sample encode an identical CDR3 as well. This rearrangement joins TRBV12-3 or TRBV12-4 to TRBJ2-7; D is ambiguous. This CDR3 has 11 residues. Between the trimmed V and J ends, which lost 6 bases and 1 base, there was a span of 4 bases. In DNA form, the CDR3 reads TGTGCCAGCAGCTCTTCCTACGAGCAGTACTTC. Translation gives CASSSSYEQYF.

The rearrangement uses TRBV29-1 and TRBJ2-3, with D unresolved. Germline CDR1 and CDR2: SQVTM and ANQGSEA. The CDR3 has 12 residues. Trimming shortened V by 0 bases and J by 6 bases, and 7 bases separated the two germline ends. The CDR3 is CSVEEGMDTQYF. The CDR3 coding sequence is TGCAGCGTTGAAGAGGGGATGGATACGCAGTATTTT.

The CDR3 region has the DNA TGTGCCAGCAGCTTAGGACCGAACACCGGGGAGCTGTTTTTT. Its translation: CASSLGPNTGELFF. The chain carries TRBV11-3 and TRBJ2-2; no definite D call. Germline V gene sequence: CDR1 SGHNT, CDR2 YENEEA. V lost 1 base and J lost 0, with 3 bases in between. CDR3 size: 14 residues.

The gene calls are TRBV3-1 (or the pseudogene TRBV3-2) and TRBJ2-1, with TRBD2 matching 9 bases. After removal of 2 bases from V and 5 bases from J, the junction contained 7 bases not matched to a gene. Germline loops: CDR1 LGHDT, CDR2 YNNKEL (reference sequence). The CDR3 runs to 16 residues. CDR3 sequence (DNA): TGTGCCAGCAGCCAACTGAAGACTAGCGGAAACAATGAGCAGTTCTTC. Translating it yields CASSQLKTSGNNEQFF.

The chain is built from TRBV7-2 and TRBJ2-2; TRBD1 matches 7 bases. Per the germline V gene, CDR1 is SGHTA and CDR2 is FQGNSA. The V and J ends lost 4 bases and 4 bases, in that order; junction bases with no gene match: 3. CDR3 size: 14 residues. The chain's CDR3 is CASSSGQLTGELFF. The CDR3, as DNA: TGTGCCAGCAGCTCGGGACAGCTCACCGGGGAGCTGTTTTTT.

This clone appeared a single time. The chain is built from TRBV7-9 and TRBJ2-5; no clear D. The CDR3 consists of 14 residues. V was shortened by 4 bases and J by 5 bases, with 14 bases between the two germline ends. Germline V gene sequence: CDR1 SEHNR, CDR2 FQNEAQ (reference sequence). The DNA of the CDR3 is TGTGCCAGCAGCTCCTCGGAGACTCCCGAGACCCAGTACTTC. Protein: CASSSSETPETQYF.

This chain joins TRBV6-5 and TRBJ2-6, with 11 bases matching TRBD1. Trimming took 9 bases from V and 0 from J; bases not matched to a gene: 1. Germline values: CDR1 MNHEY, CDR2 SVGAGI. The CDR3 sequence is 15 residues long. CDR3 nucleotides: TGTGCCAGGGGGACAGGGGGCTCTGGGGCCAACGTCCTGACTTTC. Translated: CARGTGGSGANVLTF.

The J gene is TRBJ1-2, the V gene TRBV7-9; TRBD1 might be the D (5 bases). The germline CDR1 and CDR2 sequences are SEHNR and FQNEAQ (reference sequence). The germline V and J ends were trimmed by 3 bases and 5 bases, with 16 bases remaining between them. The CDR3 extends over 15 amino acids. The CDR3 sequence: CASSFPYQTDYGYTF. Written as DNA, the CDR3 is TGTGCCAGCAGCTTCCCATATCAGACAGATTATGGCTACACCTTC.

This chain joins TRBV28 and TRBJ1-2; possible D gene TRBD1, 6 bases. The CDR3 runs to 13 residues. Trimming removed 2 bases at V and 4 bases at J, with 8 bases between. The germline V gene has CDR1 MDHEN and CDR2 SYDVKM. This CDR3 is CASSLMGAYGYTF. DNA of the CDR3: TGTGCCAGCAGTTTAATGGGGGCCTATGGCTACACCTTC.

The chain combines TRBV7-7 with TRBJ2-2; TRBD1 agrees at 9 bases. Germline-derived CDR1 and CDR2 are SSHAT and FNYEAQ (reference sequence). The trim removed 5 bases at V and 6 bases at J, leaving 10 bases unmatched. The CDR3 covers 16 residues. The CDR3 coding sequence is TGTGCCAGCAGCGTGACCGGGACAGGGATTGCCGGGGAGCTGTTTTTT. Protein product: CASSVTGTGIAGELFF.

V and J are TRBV5-1 and TRBJ2-1; 9 bases align to TRBD2. This CDR3 is 15 amino acids long. In germline, CDR1 is SGHRS, CDR2 YFSETQ. Losses at the gene ends were 0 bases for V and 9 bases for J; bases not matched to a gene: 7. CDR3 coding DNA: TGCGCCAGCAGCTTGGAGTTAGCGGGAGTCAGTGAGCAGTTCTTC. Translation: CASSLELAGVSEQFF.

The rearrangement uses TRBV15 and TRBJ2-4, with no clear D. Trimming stripped 5 bases from V and 2 bases from J, with 22 bases between. The CDR3 totals 18 residues. CDR1 and CDR2 (germline): LNHNV, YYDKDF (reference sequence). The CDR3 reads CATSHVGWGWETKNIQYF. The CDR3 DNA is TGTGCCACCAGCCACGTCGGCTGGGGTTGGGAAACCAAAAACATTCAGTACTTC.

This clone was recorded once. The chain has TRBV27 and TRBJ2-7; 7 nucleotides match TRBD1. Losses at the gene ends were 0 bases for V and 6 bases for J; bases not matched to a gene: 11. This CDR3 spans 16 amino acids. Germline CDR1 reads MNHEY; CDR2 reads SMNVEV (reference sequence). CDR3 nucleotides: TGTGCCAGCAGTTTATCGTTTCAGGGGGTGAAGGCCGAGCAGTACTTC. Its protein is CASSLSFQGVKAEQYF.

V is TRBV2 and J is TRBJ1-5, with D possibly matching TRBD1 (5 bases). Trimming removed 3 bases from V and 5 bases from J, with 11 bases in between. Per germline, CDR1 SNHLY and CDR2 FYNNEI. The CDR3 is 14 amino acids. The CDR3 is CASSDGTRDQPQHF. The CDR3 DNA sequence: TGTGCCAGCAGTGACGGGACCCGGGATCAGCCCCAGCATTTT.

As concerns this clone: The sample carries other DNA sequences with the same CDR3. The gene calls are TRBV6-5 and TRBJ1-1; the D gene is possibly TRBD1 (6 bases). Germline V lookup: CDR1 MNHEY, CDR2 SVGAGI. The CDR3 totals 14 residues. The germline V and J ends were trimmed by 6 bases and 0 bases, with 11 bases remaining between them. The CDR3 bases are TGTGCCAGCAGCCTTGGGGGCCTGAACACTGAAGCTTTCTTT. As protein: CASSLGGLNTEAFF.

This clone was detected once. The chain links TRBV7-8 to TRBJ2-3; D is ambiguous. CDR1 is SGHVS and CDR2 is FQNEAQ in the germline V gene. The V end was cut by 5 bases, the J end by 2 bases, with 11 bases between. The length of the CDR3 is 14 residues. CDR3 loop: CASSRGGTTDTQYF. The DNA of the CDR3 is TGTGCCAGCAGCCGTGGTGGTACCACAGATACGCAGTATTTT.

V gene TRBV5-6 combines with J gene TRBJ2-1; D may be TRBD1 (6 bases). Germline CDR1 SGHDT, CDR2 YYEEEE. V lost 3 bases and J lost 0, with 10 bases in between. The length of the CDR3 is 15 residues. CDR3 sequence: CASSSGQYSYNEQFF. For the CDR3, the DNA is TGTGCCAGCAGCTCTGGACAGTACTCCTACAATGAGCAGTTCTTC.

This clone was counted a single time. J is TRBJ1-5 and V is TRBV5-8, with a weak D call TRBD1 (5 bases). Germline assignment: CDR1 SGHTS and CDR2 YDEGEE. The V gene lost 4 bases and the J gene lost 5 bases, with 13 bases spanning the gap. The CDR3 is made up of 14 amino acids. DNA for the CDR3: TGTGCCAGCAGCCGTTTGGAAGGGGATCAGCCCCAGCATTTT. Its protein is CASSRLEGDQPQHF.

This clone was seen a few times. The CDR3 protein is CASSPTVGNTGELFF. The CDR3 DNA reads as TGTGCCAGCAGTCCTACGGTCGGAAACACCGGGGAGCTGTTTTTT. The rearrangement links TRBV7-6 to TRBJ2-2; D not resolved. The CDR3 consists of 15 residues. Germline assignment: CDR1 SGHVS and CDR2 FNYEAQ. V lost 6 bases to trimming and J lost 2 bases, with 13 bases between them.

The genes are TRBV7-9 and TRBJ1-6, with D unclear. The CDR3 is 15 amino acids. V was cut by 0 bases and J by 9 bases, with 12 bases left in between. Looked up from germline, CDR1 is SEHNR and CDR2 is FQNEAQ (reference sequence). CDR3 nucleotides: TGTGCCAGCAGCTTAGCGCGGGCCGATCCTTCACCCCTCCACTTT. This sequence encodes CASSLARADPSPLHF.